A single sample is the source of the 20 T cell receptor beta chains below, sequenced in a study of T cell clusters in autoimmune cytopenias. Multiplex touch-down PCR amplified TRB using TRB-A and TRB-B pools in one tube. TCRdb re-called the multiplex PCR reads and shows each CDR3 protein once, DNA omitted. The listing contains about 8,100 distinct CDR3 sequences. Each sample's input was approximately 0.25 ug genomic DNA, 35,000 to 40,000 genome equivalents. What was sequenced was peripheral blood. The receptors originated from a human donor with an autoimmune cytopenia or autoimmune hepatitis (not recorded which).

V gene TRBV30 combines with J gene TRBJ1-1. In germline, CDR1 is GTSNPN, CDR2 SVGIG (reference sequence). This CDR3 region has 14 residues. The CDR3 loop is CAWSLAPRDTEAFF.

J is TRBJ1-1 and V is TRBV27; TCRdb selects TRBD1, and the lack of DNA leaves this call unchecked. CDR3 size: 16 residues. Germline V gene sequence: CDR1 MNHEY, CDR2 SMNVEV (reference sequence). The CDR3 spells CASRPGQVYFGTEAFF.

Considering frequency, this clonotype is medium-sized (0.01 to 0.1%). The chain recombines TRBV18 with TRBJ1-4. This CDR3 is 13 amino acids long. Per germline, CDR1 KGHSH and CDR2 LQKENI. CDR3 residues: CASSTQENEKLFF.

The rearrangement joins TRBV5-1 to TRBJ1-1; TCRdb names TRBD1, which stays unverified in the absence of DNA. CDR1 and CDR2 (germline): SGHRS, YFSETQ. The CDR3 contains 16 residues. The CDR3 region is CASSWGQGGMNTEAFF.

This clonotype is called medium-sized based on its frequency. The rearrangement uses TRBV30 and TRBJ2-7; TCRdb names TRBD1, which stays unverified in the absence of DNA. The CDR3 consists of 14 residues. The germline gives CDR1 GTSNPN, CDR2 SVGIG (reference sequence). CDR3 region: CAWSVGTGHYEQYF.

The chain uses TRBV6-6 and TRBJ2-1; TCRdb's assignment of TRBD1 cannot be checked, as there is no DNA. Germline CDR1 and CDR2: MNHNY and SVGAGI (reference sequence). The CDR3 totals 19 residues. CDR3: CASSYPTGGDADVYNEQFF.

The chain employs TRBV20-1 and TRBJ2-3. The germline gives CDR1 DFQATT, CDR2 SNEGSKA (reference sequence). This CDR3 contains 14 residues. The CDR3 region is CSASSGRGTDTQYF.

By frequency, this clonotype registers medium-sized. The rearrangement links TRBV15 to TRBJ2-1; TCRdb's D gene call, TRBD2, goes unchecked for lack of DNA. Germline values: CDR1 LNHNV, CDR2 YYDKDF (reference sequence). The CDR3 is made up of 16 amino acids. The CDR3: CATSRDGGFGDNEQFF. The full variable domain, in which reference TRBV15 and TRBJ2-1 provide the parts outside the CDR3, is DAMVIQNPRYQVTQFGKPVTLSCSQTLNHNVMYWYQQKSSQAPKLLFHYYDKDFNNEADTPDNFQSRRPNTSFCFLDIRSPGLGDTAMYLCATSRDGGFGDNEQFFGPGTRLTVL.

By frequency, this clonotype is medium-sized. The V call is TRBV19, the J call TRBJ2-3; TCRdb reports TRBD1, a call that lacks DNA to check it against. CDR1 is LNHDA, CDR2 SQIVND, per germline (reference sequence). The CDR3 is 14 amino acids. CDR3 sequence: CASSDRGGSDTQYF.

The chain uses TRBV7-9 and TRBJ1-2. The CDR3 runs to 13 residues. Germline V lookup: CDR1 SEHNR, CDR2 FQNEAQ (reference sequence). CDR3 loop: CASSLGTSYGYTF.

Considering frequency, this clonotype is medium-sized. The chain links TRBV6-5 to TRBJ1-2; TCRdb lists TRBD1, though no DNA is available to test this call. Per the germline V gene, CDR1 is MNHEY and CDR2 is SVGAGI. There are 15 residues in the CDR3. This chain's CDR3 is CASRGTGVFNYGYTF.

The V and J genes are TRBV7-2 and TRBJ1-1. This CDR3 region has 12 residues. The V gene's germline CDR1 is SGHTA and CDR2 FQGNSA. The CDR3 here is CASSQPRTEAFF.

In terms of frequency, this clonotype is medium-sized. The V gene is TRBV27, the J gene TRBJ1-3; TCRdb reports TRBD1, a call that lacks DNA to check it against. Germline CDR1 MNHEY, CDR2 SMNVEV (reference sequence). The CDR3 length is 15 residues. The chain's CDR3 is CASSRGRGAGNTIYF.

The CDR3 is CASSQDPGTGRGDEQFF. The rearrangement uses TRBV5-6 and TRBJ2-1; the D call from TCRdb, TRBD1, cannot be confirmed without DNA. This CDR3 comprises 17 residues. CDR1 SGHDT and CDR2 YYEEEE come from the germline V gene. The full variable domain, its missing parts supplied by reference TRBV5-6 and TRBJ2-1, is DAGVTQSPTHLIKTRGQQVTLRCSPKSGHDTVSWYQQALGQGPQFIFQYYEEEERQRGNFPDRFSGHQFPNYSSELNVNALLLGDSALYLCASSQDPGTGRGDEQFFGPGTRLTVL.

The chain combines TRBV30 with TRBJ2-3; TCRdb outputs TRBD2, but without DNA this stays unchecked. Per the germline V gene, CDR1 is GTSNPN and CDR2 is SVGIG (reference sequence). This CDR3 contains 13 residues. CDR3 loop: CACPTSSSDTQYF.

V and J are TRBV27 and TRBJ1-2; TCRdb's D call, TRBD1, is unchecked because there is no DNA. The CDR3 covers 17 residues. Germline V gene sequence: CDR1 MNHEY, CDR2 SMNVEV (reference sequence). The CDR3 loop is CASSLFGPVETNYGYTF.

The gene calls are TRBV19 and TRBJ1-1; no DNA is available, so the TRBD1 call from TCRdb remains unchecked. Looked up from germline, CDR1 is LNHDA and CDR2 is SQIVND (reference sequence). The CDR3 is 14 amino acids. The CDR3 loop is CASTLGQGNTEAFF.

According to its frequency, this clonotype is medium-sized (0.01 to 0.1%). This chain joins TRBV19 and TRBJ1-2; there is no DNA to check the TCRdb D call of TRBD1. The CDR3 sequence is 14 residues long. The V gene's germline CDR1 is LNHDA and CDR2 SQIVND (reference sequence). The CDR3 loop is CASSIIGREWGYTF.

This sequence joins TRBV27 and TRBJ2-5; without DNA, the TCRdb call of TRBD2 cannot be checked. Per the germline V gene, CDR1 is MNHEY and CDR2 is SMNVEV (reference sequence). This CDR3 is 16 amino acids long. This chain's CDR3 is CASSSISGLIWETQYF.

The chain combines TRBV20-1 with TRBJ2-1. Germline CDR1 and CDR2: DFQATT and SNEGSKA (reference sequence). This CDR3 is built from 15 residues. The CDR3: CSARDFGSSYNEQFF.